This section outlines one T cell receptor (beta chain) sequence together with its context. Its target is unknown. Regarding time point: week 3, after first cycle of checkpoint inhibitor. Prior systemic cancer therapy, immunosuppressant use and other active malignancies excluded patients. The data stem from a study of blood T cell dynamics during melanoma immunotherapy. Study details: First-line therapy was either pembrolizumab or nivolumab with ipilimumab for metastatic melanoma.

A fixed DNA input of about 0.35 ug was used per bulk PBMC sample. Here immunoSEQ multiplex PCR was the method, and the copy in TCRdb shows in-frame clones only, minus some. This table holds tens of thousands of clones, approximately 80% found once. Study-wide results and caveats: PBMC repertoires of eventual disease-control patients split at W3 into clonality or diversity gains.

The CDR3 length is 14 residues. V was pared by 6 bases and J by 0 bases, with 8 bases between. Per the germline V gene, CDR1 is MNHNY and CDR2 is SVGAGI (reference sequence). The input for sequencing was blood, taken from a patient treated with checkpoint blockade. The rearrangement links TRBV6-6 to TRBJ1-4; D is ambiguous. The TCR comes from a human donor with melanoma. CDR3 protein: CASSPTTTNEKLFF. CDR3 DNA sequence: TGTGCCAGCAGCCCGACAACAACTAATGAAAAACTGTTTTTT.